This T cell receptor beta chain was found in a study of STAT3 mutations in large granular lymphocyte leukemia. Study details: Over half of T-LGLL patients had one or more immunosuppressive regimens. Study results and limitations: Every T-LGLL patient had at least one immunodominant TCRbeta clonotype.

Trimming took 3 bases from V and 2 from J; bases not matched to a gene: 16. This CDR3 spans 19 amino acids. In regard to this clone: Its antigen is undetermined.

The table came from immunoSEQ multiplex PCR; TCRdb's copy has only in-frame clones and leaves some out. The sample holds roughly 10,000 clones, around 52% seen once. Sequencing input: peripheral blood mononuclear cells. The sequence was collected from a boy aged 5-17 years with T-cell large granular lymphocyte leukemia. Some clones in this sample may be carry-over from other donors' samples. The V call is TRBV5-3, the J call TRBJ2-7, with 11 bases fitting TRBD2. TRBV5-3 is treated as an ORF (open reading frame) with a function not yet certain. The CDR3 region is CARSSLLWSSGRFAYEQYF. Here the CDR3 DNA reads TGTGCCAGAAGCTCTCTCCTTTGGTCTAGCGGGAGGTTCGCCTACGAGCAGTACTTC.